This TCR beta chain was sequenced during a study of T-cell memory formation after mild COVID-19. Study overall: TCR clusters showed largely donor specificity. Study-level results: A second wave expanding day 15 to 37 was CD4+-biased; contracting clones were balanced.

In regard to this clonotype: Its antigen is as yet unknown.

Each CDR3 protein gets one entry after TCRdb re-called the 5' RACE reads with MiXCR. The sample includes about 190,000 distinct CDR3 sequences, around 16% of them seen just once. The length of the CDR3 is 15 residues. Trimming at V came to 3 bases and at J to 9 bases, leaving 6 bases not matched to a gene. This sequence joins TRBV12-3 or TRBV12-4 and TRBJ1-6; 9 positions match TRBD1. The sequence was collected from an adult woman who had mild COVID-19 (a few samples of this study predate the infection). Cell type and time point are not known. Sequencing input: PBMCs or a T cell subset sorted from them (not recorded which). In nucleotides, the CDR3 is TGTGCCAGCAGTTTTCGGACAGGGGTCGGTTCACCCCTCCACTTT. The encoded protein is CASSFRTGVGSPLHF.